This T cell receptor beta chain is drawn from a study of T cells in Graves' hyperthyroidism and ophthalmopathy. Exclusion followed for patients with uncontrolled infection, other autoimmune disease, pregnancy or lactation. The CDR3 runs 14 residues. CDR1 is SGHTA and CDR2 is FQGNSA in the germline V gene. Trimming took 5 bases from V and 4 from J; bases not matched to a gene: 6. This clonotype has at least ten counts. Researchers took RNA transcripts and amplified the TCR beta CDR3 regions from them. With the HTBI primer set, the TCR CDR3 went through a first round of RT-PCR. One entry per CDR3 protein results from TCRdb running MiXCR on the multiplex PCR reads. The sample gives fewer than 300,000 distinct CDR3 sequences, 13% to 15% of which show up once; over 30% is in the top ten.

V gene TRBV7-2 combines with J gene TRBJ1-2, with 8 nucleotides matching TRBD1. The sample comprised blood. The receptor was derived from a woman aged 50 to 60 with Graves' hyperthyroidism that later progressed to Graves' ophthalmopathy. Here the CDR3 reads CASSLDRGAYGYTF. CDR3 coding DNA: TGTGCCAGCAGCCTTGACAGGGGCGCCTATGGCTACACCTTC. Combining the CDR3 with reference TRBV7-2 and TRBJ1-2 gives the whole variable domain GAGVSQSPSNKVTEKGKDVELRCDPISGHTALYWYRQSLGQGLEFLIYFQGNSAPDKSGLPSDRFSAERTGGSVSTLTIQRTQQEDSAVYLCASSLDRGAYGYTFGSGTRLTVV.